This T cell receptor (beta chain) was sequenced for a study of cytomegalovirus exposure and HLA in healthy donors. Study-level information: An earlier analysis identified 120 million or so unique TCR beta sequences in some 180 million T cells.

V was clipped by 10 bases and J by 6 bases, with 18 bases between them. Germline-derived CDR1 and CDR2 are MNHEY and SVGAGI. This CDR3 region has 13 residues. This clone was counted a few times. PCR employed 60 Vbeta and 13 Jbeta primers. The data were produced by immunoSEQ multiplex PCR, yet TCRdb's version contains in-frame clones alone and is incomplete. The sample holds 140,000 or so clones; roughly three quarters are singletons and the top ten take 1.5% to 2%. Every donor was a healthy person donating bone marrow. J is TRBJ1-1 and V is TRBV6-5, with D uncertain. This TCR derives from a woman aged 40 to 55 in good health and CMV-seronegative. Sequencing was performed on PBMCs. The CDR3 loop is CATHGQREAEAFF. The CDR3 region has the DNA TGTGCCACCCATGGGCAGAGGGAAGCTGAAGCTTTCTTT.